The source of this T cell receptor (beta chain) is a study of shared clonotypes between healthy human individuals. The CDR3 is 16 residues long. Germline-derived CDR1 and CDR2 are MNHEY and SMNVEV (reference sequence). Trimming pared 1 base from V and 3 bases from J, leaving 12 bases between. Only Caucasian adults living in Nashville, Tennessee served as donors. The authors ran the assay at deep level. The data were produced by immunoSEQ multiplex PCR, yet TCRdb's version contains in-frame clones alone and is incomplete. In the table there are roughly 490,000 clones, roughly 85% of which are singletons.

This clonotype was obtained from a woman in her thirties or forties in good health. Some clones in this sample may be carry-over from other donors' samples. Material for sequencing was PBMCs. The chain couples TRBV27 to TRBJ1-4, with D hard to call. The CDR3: CASSLWAEDANEKLFF. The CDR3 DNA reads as TGTGCCAGCAGTTTATGGGCGGAGGACGCTAATGAAAAACTGTTTTTT.